This TCR beta chain was recovered during a study of shared T cell receptors in the human thymus (dated by TCRdb to the early 2020s). With respect to the entire study: The study examined how self-reactive, shared T-cell receptor alpha chains are generated in the human thymus.

V is clipped by 2 bases and J by 5 bases, and the sequence between their germline boundaries is 19 bases long. The CDR3 spans 16 residues, from the cysteine through the phenylalanine. Here the CDR3 DNA is all that survives: 48 bases in frame from base 1. The germline V gene (reference sequence) specifies MNHEY as CDR1 and SMNVEV as CDR2. The library relied on the immunoSEQ multiplex PCR assay. TCRdb took this table from immuneACCESS and kept in-frame rearrangements with V and J called. Such tables lack part of the clones; where checked against another copy, unresolved V genes explain under half of the gap, and the rest is unexplained. For this sample there are roughly 500,000 clones; approximately 80% appear just once. The biggest ten clones account for about 0.012% of the sample. A note on this clone: This receptor's antigen is unknown. No base quality values were provided; no much bigger clone lies one nucleotide off.

These data were likewise used in another study, on human thymus T cells. Taken from the second paper: Donors were immunologically healthy infants undergoing open corrective cardiac surgery for congenital heart defects in Finland. Thymus tissue was obtained as surgical resects removed during corrective cardiac surgery. Usage of V and J gene segments appeared to be biased in both the thymic and the peripheral blood repertoires. According to the related research, thymic TCR repertoires were highly overlapping among unrelated individuals. The study described the TCR alpha and beta repertoires in roughly 8 infant thymus samples and a few matching peripheral blood samples. Donor ages ranging from about 6 to 244 days were recorded, and about six male and a couple of female infants were included in the cohort. Thymocytes were freed from the tissue by mechanical means and kept at -70 degrees C as pellets of roughly 8.5-31 million cells. Genomic DNA was extracted from frozen cell pellets with a QIAsymphony instrument. The immunoSEQ multiplex PCR assay was used to amplify the TCRB and TCRAD loci from a standardized amount of quality-controlled genomic DNA. The V(D)J region was spanned by amplicons of a length sufficient to cover the CDR3 and to identify V and J genes. The amplicons were sequenced on an Illumina platform via the commercial immunoSEQ service. Primer bias and sequencing errors were corrected as previously described, and TCRAD and TCRB were defined on the basis of the IMGT database. immunoSEQ Analyzer 3.0 and VDJTools were used for repertoire analysis, which covered basic statistics, V/J segment usage, diversity estimates, rarefaction and pairwise overlap. Diversity was estimated with Chao1, ChaoE, Efron-Thisted, Shannon and inverse Simpson indices, and also on datasets down-sampled to the smallest sample. Repertoire overlap was determined by strict matching of CDR3 nucleotide sequence, V gene and J gene, and Jaccard-based multidimensional scaling clustering was applied. On average, about 810,000 unique TCRB clonotypes were obtained from thymus samples, compared with about 84,000 from blood samples.

The rearrangement joined TRBV27 to TRBJ2-7, with a tentative D gene TRBD1 over 7 matching bases. The sample was thymocytes. The clonotype was recovered from a boy in the first two years of life with a congenital heart defect. Donor details come from another sample of the same person, matched by shared clones. The nucleotide sequence reads as follows: TGTGCCAGCAGTTTAGTGACGCGGGACAGACCCCACGAGCAGTACTTC. Its translation reads: CASSLVTRDRPHEQYF.